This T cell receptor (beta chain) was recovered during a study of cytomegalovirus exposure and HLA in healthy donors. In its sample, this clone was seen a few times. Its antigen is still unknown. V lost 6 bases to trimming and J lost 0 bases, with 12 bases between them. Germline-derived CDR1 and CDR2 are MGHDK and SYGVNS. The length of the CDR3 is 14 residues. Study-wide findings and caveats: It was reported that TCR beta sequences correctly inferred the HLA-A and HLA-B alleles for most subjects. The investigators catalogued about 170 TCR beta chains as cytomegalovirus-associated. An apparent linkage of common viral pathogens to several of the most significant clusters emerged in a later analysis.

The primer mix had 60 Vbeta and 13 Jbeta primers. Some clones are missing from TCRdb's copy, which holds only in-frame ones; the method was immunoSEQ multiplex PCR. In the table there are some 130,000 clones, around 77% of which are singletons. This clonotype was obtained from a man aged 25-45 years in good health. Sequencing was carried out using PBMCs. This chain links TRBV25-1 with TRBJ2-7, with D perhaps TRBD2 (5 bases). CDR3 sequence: CASSRPGSSYEQYF. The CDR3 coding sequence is TGTGCCAGCAGCCGTCCTGGGAGCTCCTACGAGCAGTACTTC.